This is a list of T cell receptor beta chains from one sample in a study of shared clonotypes between healthy human individuals. Clones were sequenced by immunoSEQ multiplex PCR, and TCRdb holds only the in-frame ones, with some missing. The table lists over 1.5 million clones, under 99% of them singletons. The sample comprised naive CD4+ T cells sorted from blood. Every receptor here comes from a man in his thirties or forties in good health. The CDR3 runs from the conserved cysteine through the conserved F or W. The order of the fields is J gene, V gene, CDR3 protein.

>TRBJ2-1|TRBV5-1
CASSLTGYNEQFF
>TRBJ2-5|TRBV28
CARTGRRKETQYF
>TRBJ1-2|TRBV5-1
CASSIRTGLNYGYTF
>TRBJ2-3|TRBV10-3
CATSPVSDTQYF
>TRBJ2-7|TRBV7-2
CASSLGPTGYEQYF
>TRBJ1-5|TRBV18
CASSTGASNQPQHF
>TRBJ1-4|TRBV4-2
CASSQVGREKLFF
>TRBJ1-2|TRBV6-6
CASSYSMDYGYTF
>TRBJ2-7|TRBV18
CASRPGGGGYEQYF
>TRBJ2-1|TRBV7-3
CASSSHGLLRFF
>TRBJ2-7|TRBV6-1
CASNRDRPYEQYF
>TRBJ2-5|TRBV27
CASSPYVTPGQTETQYF
>TRBJ2-2|TRBV5-1
CASSLNPNTGELFF
>TRBJ2-1|TRBV19
CASSTRTASSYNEQFF
>TRBJ2-1|TRBV7-9
CASSFSGLAERSYNEQFF
>TRBJ2-2|TRBV29-1
CSVGGWASGSAGELFF
>TRBJ1-1|TRBV9
CASSVVSRNTEAFF
>TRBJ1-2|TRBV5-5
CASSVGQALLYGYTF
>TRBJ1-5|TRBV28
CASRPQGASNQPQHF
>TRBJ2-7|TRBV11-2
CASSLSTQGYEQYF
>TRBJ1-1|TRBV28
CATEGGNTEAFF
>TRBJ2-7|TRBV7-3
CASSLRERGEQYF
>TRBJ2-7|TRBV5-1
CASSLGLAGFYEQYF
>TRBJ2-5|TRBV5-1
CASSWGLAGQETQYF
>TRBJ2-3|TRBV11-3
CASSLGLHRNTDTQYF
>TRBJ1-5|TRBV2
CASSEVSVLQPQHF
>TRBJ1-2|TRBV9
CASSVGGFNYGYTF
>TRBJ1-2|TRBV30
CAWTYTGTNYGYTF
>TRBJ2-5|TRBV29-1
CSGTGGLETQYF
>TRBJ2-7|TRBV11-2
CASSPDRIYEQYF
>TRBJ2-1|TRBV5-1
CASSLAQGYSEQFF
>TRBJ1-2|TRBV6-5
CASSYSQGYGYTF
>TRBJ2-2|TRBV6-1
CASSASGTATGELFF
>TRBJ2-1|TRBV11-3
CASSLRLAQYNEQFF
>TRBJ1-2|TRBV7-2
CASSLVSGYTF
>TRBJ2-1|TRBV7-2
CASSGRGQNNEQFF
>TRBJ1-5|TRBV7-6
CASSGDGNQPQHF
>TRBJ1-3|TRBV18
CASSPSQVDSGNTIYF
>TRBJ1-5|TRBV6-6
CASSPREQPQHF
>TRBJ1-1|TRBV9
CASSNTGGRAEAFF
>TRBJ2-7|TRBV9
CASSEGGQPFYEQYF
>TRBJ2-1|TRBV9
CASSPQGLNNEQFF
>TRBJ1-5|TRBV9
CASSVGGSGNQPQHF
>TRBJ1-1|TRBV6-4
CASRSEAFF
>TRBJ1-1|TRBV28
CASSRWGAVTEAFF
>TRBJ1-5|TRBV9
CASSVEGGPQHF
>TRBJ2-1|TRBV15
CATSLHWSEQFF
>TRBJ1-3|TRBV7-2
CASSPGQGLSGNTIYF